This T cell receptor beta chain comes out of a study of T cell changes during pregnancy in multiple sclerosis. Libraries were prepared by immunoSEQ multiplex PCR; TCRdb keeps only in-frame clonotypes and omits some of them. The data show 58,000 or so clones, about 90% seen once. This clone has a single count. This sequence originates from a female donor with multiple sclerosis, enrolled in a pregnancy study. The specimen comprised peripheral blood, sampled in the first trimester of pregnancy.

The DNA of the CDR3 is TGTGCCACCCGCCTGGGAGCGGGAGGGCCCGAGCAGTTCTTC. It codes for CATRLGAGGPEQFF. The V and J genes are TRBV15 and TRBJ2-1, with 10 bases identical to TRBD2. CDR1 and CDR2 (germline): LNHNV, YYDKDF (reference sequence). Trimming cost V 8 bases and J 10 bases; bases outside gene matches: 11. This CDR3 has 14 residues. The full variable domain, with the rest looked up from reference TRBV15 and TRBJ2-1, is DAMVIQNPRYQVTQFGKPVTLSCSQTLNHNVMYWYQQKSSQAPKLLFHYYDKDFNNEADTPDNFQSRRPNTSFCFLDIRSPGLGDTAMYLCATRLGAGGPEQFFGPGTRLTVL.